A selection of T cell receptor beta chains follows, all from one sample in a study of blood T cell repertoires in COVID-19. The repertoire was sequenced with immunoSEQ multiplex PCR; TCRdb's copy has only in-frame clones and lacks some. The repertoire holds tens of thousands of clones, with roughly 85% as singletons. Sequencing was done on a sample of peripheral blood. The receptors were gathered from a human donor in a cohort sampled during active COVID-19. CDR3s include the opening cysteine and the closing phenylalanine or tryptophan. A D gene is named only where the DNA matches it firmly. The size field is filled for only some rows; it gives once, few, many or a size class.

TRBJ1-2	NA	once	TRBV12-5	CASIQAQNYGYTF	TGTGCTAGTATCCAGGCCCAAAACTATGGCTACACCTTC
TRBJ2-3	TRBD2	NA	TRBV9	CASSATSGSTDTQYF	TGTGCCAGCAGCGCCACTAGCGGGAGCACAGATACGCAGTATTTT
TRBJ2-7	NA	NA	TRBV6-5	CASSYSQDGYEQYF	TGTGCCAGCAGTTACTCCCAGGATGGGTACGAGCAGTACTTC
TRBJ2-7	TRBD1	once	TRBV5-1	CASSQQGAYYEQYF	TGCGCCAGCAGCCAACAGGGGGCGTATTACGAGCAGTACTTC
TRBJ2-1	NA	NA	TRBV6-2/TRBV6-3	CASSRDTSQGNEQFF	TGTGCCAGCAGCCGCGACACTAGTCAAGGTAATGAGCAGTTCTTC
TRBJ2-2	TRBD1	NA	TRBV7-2	CASSFRQGTNTGELFF	TGTGCCAGCAGCTTCAGACAGGGCACGAACACCGGGGAGCTGTTTTTT
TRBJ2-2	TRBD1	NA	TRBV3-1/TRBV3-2	CASSPGQGPTGELFF	TGTGCCAGCAGCCCGGGACAGGGACCCACCGGGGAGCTGTTTTTT
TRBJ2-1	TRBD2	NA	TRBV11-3	CASSELAGVGGNEQFF	TGTGCCAGCAGCGAACTAGCGGGAGTCGGCGGCAATGAGCAGTTCTTC
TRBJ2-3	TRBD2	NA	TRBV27	CASSFLRTSGDFTDTQYF	TGTGCCAGCAGCTTCCTTCGGACTAGCGGGGATTTCACAGATACGCAGTATTTT
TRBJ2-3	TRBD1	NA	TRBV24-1	CATSDLTGVDTQYF	TGTGCCACCAGTGACTTGACAGGGGTAGATACGCAGTATTTT
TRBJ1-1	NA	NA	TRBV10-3	CAASGGRGTEAFF	TGTGCCGCCTCCGGTGGACGGGGCACTGAAGCTTTCTTT
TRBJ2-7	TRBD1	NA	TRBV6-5	CASSYRTGYQQYF	TGTGCCAGCAGTTACCGGACAGGGTACCAGCAGTACTTC
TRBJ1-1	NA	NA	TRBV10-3	CAIRTALATEAFF	TGTGCCATCCGGACAGCCCTGGCCACTGAAGCTTTCTTT
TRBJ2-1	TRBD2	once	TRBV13	CASSLAHVRLTSGSSYNEQFF	TGTGCCAGCAGCTTAGCCCATGTACGCCTAACTAGCGGGAGTTCCTACAATGAGCAGTTCTTC
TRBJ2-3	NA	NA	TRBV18	CASSPVQGPADTQYF	TGTGCCAGCTCACCGGTGCAGGGCCCCGCAGATACGCAGTATTTT
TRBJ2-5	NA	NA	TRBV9	CASSVQGSFGETQYF	TGTGCCAGCAGCGTACAGGGGTCCTTTGGGGAGACCCAGTACTTC
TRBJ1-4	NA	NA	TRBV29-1	CSVDDSRNEKLFF	TGCAGCGTTGACGACAGCCGTAATGAAAAACTGTTTTTT
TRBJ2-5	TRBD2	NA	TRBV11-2	CASSWGTSGRASQETQYF	TGTGCCAGCAGCTGGGGGACTAGCGGGAGGGCCTCCCAAGAGACCCAGTACTTC
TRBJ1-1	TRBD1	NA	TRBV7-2	CASSWYRGPETEAFF	TGTGCCAGCAGCTGGTACAGGGGGCCTGAGACTGAAGCTTTCTTT
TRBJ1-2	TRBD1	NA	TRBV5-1	CASSSGQGNGYTF	TGCGCCAGCAGCTCCGGACAGGGAAATGGCTACACCTTC
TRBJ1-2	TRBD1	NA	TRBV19	CASSIERTGEGYGYTF	TGTGCCAGTAGTATAGAACGGACAGGGGAAGGCTATGGCTACACCTTC
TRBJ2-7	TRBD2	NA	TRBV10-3	CAISDGGGSNEQYF	TGTGCCATCAGTGATGGTGGCGGGAGTAATGAGCAGTACTTC
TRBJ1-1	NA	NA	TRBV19	CASREPVGWSTEAFF	TGTGCCAGTAGGGAACCAGTAGGTTGGAGCACTGAAGCTTTCTTT
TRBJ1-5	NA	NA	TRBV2	CASSPTYSNQPQHF	TGTGCCAGCAGCCCTACCTATAGCAATCAGCCCCAGCATTTT
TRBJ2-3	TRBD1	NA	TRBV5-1	CASSPGQGFGDTQYF	TGCGCCAGCAGCCCGGGACAGGGGTTTGGAGATACGCAGTATTTT
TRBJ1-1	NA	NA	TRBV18	CASSPFPRTFGTEAFF	TGTGCCAGCTCACCATTCCCCCGGACTTTCGGCACTGAAGCTTTCTTT
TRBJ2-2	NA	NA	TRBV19	CASSMDSNTGELFF	TGTGCCAGTAGTATGGACAGCAACACCGGGGAGCTGTTTTTT
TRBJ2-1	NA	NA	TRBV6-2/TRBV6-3	CASSYLERYEQFF	TGTGCCAGCAGTTACCTCGAGAGGTATGAGCAGTTCTTC
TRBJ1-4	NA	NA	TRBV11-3	CASSSRSRRNEKLFF	TGTGCCAGCAGCAGTCGTAGCAGACGGAATGAAAAACTGTTTTTT
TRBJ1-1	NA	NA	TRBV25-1	CASSERQAPEAFF	TGTGCCAGCAGTGAAAGACAGGCGCCTGAAGCTTTCTTT
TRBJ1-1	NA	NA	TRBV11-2	CASSLGRRDNRAFF	TGTGCCAGCAGCTTAGGCAGGCGGGATAACCGAGCTTTCTTT
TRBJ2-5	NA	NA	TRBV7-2	CASSSRDLLQETQYF	TGTGCCAGCAGCTCTCGGGACTTACTGCAAGAGACCCAGTACTTC
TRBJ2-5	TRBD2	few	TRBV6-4	CASSPTSGGDQETQYF	TGTGCCAGCAGTCCCACTAGCGGGGGGGACCAAGAGACCCAGTACTTC
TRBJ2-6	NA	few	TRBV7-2	CASSSRLTGANVLTF	TGTGCCAGCAGCTCCCGACTAACTGGGGCCAACGTCCTGACTTTC
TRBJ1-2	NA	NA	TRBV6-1	CASSGPGTQAMGNYGYTF	TGTGCCAGCAGTGGCCCCGGGACACAAGCCATGGGGAACTATGGCTACACCTTC
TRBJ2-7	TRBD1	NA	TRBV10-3	CAIRQGDEQYF	TGTGCCATCAGGCAGGGGGACGAGCAGTACTTC
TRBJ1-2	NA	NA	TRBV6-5	CASTREAGLEGYTF	TGTGCCAGCACCCGCGAGGCCGGGTTGGAGGGCTACACCTTC
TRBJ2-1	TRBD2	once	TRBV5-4	CASSLTSGEQFF	TGTGCCAGCAGCTTGACTAGCGGTGAGCAGTTCTTC
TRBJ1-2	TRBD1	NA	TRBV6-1	CASSDRDRGGYTF	TGTGCCAGCAGTGACCGGGACAGGGGTGGCTACACCTTC
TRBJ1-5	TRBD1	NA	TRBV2	CASSVQGANQPQHF	TGTGCCAGCAGTGTCCAGGGGGCTAATCAGCCCCAGCATTTT
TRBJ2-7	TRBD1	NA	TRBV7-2	CASSPGTGRYEQYF	TGTGCCAGCAGCCCAGGGACAGGACGCTACGAGCAGTACTTC
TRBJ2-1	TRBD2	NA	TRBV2	CASRAGAINEQFF	TGTGCCAGCCGGGCGGGAGCGATCAATGAGCAGTTCTTC
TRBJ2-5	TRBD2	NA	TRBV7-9	CAAQAGGFKTQYF	TGTGCCGCACAAGCGGGAGGGTTTAAGACCCAGTACTTC
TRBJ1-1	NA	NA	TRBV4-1	CASSQVSAAYTEAFF	TGCGCCAGCAGCCAAGTTTCGGCAGCGTACACTGAAGCTTTCTTT
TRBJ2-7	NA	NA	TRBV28	CASSLSSPRVEQYF	TGTGCCAGCAGTTTAAGTAGTCCACGGGTGGAGCAGTACTTC
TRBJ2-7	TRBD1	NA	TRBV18	CASSPSGQGGEQYF	TGTGCCAGCTCACCGTCAGGACAGGGCGGAGAGCAGTACTTC
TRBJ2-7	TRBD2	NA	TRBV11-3	CASSLMGGLASYEQYF	TGTGCCAGCAGCTTGATGGGGGGACTAGCGAGTTACGAGCAGTACTTC
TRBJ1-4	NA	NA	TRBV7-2	CASSPHPNRASNEKLFF	TGTGCCAGCAGCCCTCACCCTAACAGGGCCTCTAATGAAAAACTGTTTTTT
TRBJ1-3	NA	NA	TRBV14	CASSSSQETTNVNTIYF	TGTGCCAGCAGCTCCTCTCAAGAGACCACTAACGTAAACACCATATATTTT
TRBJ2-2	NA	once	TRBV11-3	CASSLGAGVTGELFF	TGTGCCAGCAGCTTAGGGGCAGGGGTTACCGGGGAGCTGTTTTTT
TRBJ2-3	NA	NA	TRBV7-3	CASSSRETDTQYF	TGTGCCAGCAGCTCCCGCGAGACAGATACGCAGTATTTT
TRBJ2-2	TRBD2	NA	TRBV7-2	CASSRTSGGQNTGELFF	TGTGCCAGCAGCCGGACTAGCGGGGGCCAGAACACCGGGGAGCTGTTTTTT
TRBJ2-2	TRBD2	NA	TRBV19	CASTGGGLAFTGELFF	TGTGCCAGTACGGGCGGGGGACTAGCCTTCACCGGGGAGCTGTTTTTT
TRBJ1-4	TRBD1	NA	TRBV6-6	CASSYSEGARVEKLFF	TGTGCCAGCAGTTACTCCGAGGGGGCTCGGGTTGAAAAACTGTTTTTT